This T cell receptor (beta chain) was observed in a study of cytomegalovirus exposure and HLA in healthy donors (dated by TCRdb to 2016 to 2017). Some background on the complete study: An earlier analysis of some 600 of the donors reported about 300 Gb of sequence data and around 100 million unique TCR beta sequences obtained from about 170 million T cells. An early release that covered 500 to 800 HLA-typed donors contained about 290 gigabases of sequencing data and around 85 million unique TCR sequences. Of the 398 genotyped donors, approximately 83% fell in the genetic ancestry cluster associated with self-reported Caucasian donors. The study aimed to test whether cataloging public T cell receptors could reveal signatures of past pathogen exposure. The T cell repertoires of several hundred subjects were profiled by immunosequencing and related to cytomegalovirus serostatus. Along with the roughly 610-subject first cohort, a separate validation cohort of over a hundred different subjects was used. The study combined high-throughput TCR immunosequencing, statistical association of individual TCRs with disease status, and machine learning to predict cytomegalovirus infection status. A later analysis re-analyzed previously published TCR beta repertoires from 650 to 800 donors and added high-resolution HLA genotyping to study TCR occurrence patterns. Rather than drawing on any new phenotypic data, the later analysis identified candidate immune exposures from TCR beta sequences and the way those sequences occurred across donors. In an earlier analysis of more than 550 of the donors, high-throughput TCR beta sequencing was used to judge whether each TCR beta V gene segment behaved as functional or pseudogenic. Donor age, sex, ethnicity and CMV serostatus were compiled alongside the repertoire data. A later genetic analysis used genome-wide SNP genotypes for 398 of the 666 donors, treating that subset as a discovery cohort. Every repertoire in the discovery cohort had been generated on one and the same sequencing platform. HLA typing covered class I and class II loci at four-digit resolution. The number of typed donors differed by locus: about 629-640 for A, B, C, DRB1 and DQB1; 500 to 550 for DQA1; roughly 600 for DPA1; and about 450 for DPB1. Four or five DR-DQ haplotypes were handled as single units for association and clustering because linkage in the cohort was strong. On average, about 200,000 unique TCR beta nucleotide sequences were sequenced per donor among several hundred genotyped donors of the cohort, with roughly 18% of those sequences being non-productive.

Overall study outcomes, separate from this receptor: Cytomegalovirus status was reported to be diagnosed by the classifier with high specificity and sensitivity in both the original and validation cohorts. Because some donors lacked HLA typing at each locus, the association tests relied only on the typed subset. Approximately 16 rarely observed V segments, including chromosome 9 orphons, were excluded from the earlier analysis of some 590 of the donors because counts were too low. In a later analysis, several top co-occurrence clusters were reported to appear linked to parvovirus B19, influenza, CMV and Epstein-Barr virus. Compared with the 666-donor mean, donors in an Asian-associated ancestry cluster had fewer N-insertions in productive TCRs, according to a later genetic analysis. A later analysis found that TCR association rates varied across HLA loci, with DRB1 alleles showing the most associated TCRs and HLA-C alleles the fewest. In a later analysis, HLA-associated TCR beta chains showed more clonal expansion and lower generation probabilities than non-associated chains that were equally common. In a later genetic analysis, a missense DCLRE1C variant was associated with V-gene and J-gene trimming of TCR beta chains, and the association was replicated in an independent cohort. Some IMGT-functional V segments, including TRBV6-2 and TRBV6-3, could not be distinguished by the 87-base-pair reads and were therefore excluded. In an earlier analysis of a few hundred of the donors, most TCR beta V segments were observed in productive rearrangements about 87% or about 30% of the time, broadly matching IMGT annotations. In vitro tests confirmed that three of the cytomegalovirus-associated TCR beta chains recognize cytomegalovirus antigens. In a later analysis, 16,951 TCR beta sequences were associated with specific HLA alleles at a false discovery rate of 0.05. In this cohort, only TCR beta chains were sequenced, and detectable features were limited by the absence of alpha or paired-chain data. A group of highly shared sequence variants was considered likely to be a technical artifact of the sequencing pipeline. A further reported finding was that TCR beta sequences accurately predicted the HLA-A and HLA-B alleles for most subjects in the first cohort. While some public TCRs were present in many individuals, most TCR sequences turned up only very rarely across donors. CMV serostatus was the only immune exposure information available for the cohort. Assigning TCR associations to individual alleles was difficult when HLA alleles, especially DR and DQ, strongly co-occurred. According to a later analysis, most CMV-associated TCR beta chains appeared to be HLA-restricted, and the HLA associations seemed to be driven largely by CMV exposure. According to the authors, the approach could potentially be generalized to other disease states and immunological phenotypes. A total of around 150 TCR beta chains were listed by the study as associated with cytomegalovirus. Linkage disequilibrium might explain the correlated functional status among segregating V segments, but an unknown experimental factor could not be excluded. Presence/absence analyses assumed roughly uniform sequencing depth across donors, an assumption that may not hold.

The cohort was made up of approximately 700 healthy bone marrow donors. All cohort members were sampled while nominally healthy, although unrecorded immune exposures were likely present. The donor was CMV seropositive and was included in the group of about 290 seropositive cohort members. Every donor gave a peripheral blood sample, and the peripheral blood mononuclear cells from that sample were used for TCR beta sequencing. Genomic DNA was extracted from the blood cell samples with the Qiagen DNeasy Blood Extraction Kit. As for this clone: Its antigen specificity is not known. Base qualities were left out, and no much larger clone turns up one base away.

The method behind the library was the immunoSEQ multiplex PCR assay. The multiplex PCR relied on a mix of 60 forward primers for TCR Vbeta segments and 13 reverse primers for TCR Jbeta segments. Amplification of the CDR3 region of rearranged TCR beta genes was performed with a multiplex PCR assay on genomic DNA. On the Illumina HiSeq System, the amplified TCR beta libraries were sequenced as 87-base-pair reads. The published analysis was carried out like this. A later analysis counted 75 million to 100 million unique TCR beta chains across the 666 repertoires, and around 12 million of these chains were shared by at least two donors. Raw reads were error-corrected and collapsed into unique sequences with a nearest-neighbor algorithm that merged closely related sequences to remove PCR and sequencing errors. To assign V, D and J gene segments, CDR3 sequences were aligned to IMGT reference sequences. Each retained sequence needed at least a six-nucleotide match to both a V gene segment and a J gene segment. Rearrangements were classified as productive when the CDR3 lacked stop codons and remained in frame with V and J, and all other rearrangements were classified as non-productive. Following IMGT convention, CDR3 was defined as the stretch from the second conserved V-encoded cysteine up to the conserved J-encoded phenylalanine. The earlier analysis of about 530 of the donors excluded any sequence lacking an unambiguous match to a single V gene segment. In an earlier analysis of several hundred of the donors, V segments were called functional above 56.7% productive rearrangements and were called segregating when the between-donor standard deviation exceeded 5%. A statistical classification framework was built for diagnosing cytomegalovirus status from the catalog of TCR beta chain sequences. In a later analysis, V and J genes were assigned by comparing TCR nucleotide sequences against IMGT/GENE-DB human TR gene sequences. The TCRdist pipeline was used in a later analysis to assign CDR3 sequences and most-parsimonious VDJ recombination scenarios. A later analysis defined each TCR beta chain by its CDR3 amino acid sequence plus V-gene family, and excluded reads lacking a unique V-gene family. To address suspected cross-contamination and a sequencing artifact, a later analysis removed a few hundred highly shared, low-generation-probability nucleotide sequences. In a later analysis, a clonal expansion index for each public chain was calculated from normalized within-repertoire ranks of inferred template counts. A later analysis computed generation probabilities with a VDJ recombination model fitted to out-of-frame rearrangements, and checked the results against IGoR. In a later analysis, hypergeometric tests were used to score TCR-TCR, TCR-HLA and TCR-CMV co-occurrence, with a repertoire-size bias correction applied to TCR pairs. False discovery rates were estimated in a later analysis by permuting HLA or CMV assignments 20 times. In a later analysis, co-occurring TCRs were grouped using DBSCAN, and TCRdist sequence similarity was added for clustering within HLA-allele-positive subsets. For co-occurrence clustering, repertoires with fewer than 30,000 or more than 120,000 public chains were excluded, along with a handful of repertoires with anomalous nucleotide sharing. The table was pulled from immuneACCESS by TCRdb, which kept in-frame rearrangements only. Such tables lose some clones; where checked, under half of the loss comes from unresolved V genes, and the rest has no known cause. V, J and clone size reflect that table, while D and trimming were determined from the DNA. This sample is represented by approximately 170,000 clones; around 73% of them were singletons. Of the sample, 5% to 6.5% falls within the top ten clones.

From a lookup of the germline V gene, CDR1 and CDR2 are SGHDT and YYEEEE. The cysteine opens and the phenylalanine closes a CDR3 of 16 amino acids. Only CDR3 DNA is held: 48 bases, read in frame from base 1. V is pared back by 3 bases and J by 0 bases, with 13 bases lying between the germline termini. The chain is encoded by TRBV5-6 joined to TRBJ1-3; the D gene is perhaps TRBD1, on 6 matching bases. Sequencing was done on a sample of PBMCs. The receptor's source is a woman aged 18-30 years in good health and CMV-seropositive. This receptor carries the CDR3 CASSYAGTLSGNTIYF. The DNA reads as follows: TGTGCCAGCAGCTATGCCGGGACACTCTCTGGAAACACCATATATTTT.